This entry describes one T cell receptor (beta chain). Antigen unknown. Germline CDR1 is SGHAT and CDR2 is FQNNGV. This CDR3 has 16 amino acids. Trimming pared 5 bases from V and 8 bases from J, leaving 24 bases between. This record belongs to a study of T cell responses to AZD1222 COVID-19 vaccine. Only in-frame clones appear in the TCRdb table, and some are missing; sequencing was by immunoSEQ multiplex PCR. Altogether tens of thousands of clones are present, roughly 85% being singletons, with the ten largest covering about 15%. Notes on the study in general: Among AZD1222 vaccinees, only six were seropositive at baseline. Donors, mostly white British, included more females; clonal diversity was possibly underestimated. CD4 TCRs covered the whole spike, strongest at regions 160-218 and 743-854.

The sequencing used peripheral blood, collected on day 0 of AZD1222 vaccination. The receptor was isolated from an adult in good health. The rearrangement joins TRBV11-2 to TRBJ1-2; the D is unclear. For the CDR3, the DNA is TGTGCCAGCAGCCGTCTAGGTTTGGCGTCGGGAGCAGGCTACACCTTC. Translating gives CASSRLGLASGAGYTF.